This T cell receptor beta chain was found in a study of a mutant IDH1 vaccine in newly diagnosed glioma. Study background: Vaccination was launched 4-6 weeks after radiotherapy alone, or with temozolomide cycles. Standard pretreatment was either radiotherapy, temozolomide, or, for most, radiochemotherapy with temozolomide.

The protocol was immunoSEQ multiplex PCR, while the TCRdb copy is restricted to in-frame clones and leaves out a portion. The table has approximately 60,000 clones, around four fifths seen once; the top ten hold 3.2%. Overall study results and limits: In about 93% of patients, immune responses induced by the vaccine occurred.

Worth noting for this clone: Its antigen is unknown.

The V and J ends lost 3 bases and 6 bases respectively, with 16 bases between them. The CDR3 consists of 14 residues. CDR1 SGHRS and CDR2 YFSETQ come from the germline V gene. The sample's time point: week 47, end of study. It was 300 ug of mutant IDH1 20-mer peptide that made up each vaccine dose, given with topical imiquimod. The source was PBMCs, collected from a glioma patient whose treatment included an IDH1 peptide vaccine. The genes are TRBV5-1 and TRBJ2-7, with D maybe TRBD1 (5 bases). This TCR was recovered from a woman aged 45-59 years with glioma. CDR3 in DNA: TGCGCCAGCAGCTCAGGGTTAGGGGTTGCCGAGCAGTACTTC. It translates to CASSSGLGVAEQYF.